This passage covers 25 T cell receptor beta chains from one sample sequenced in a study of cytomegalovirus exposure and HLA in healthy donors. Libraries were prepared by immunoSEQ multiplex PCR; TCRdb keeps only in-frame clonotypes and omits some of them. The table lists 76,000 or so clones, around 94% of them singletons. Input material: PBMCs. Receptors originate from a woman in her late teens or twenties in good health and CMV-seropositive.

This sequence joins TRBV29-1 and TRBJ2-3; the D is unclear. Trimming removed 2 bases at V and 0 bases at J, with 9 bases between. Germline V gene lookup returns CDR1 SQVTM and CDR2 ANQGSEA. The CDR3 has 14 residues. CDR3 amino acids: CSVEPPESTDTQYF. The CDR3 coding sequence is TGCAGCGTTGAACCCCCCGAGAGCACAGATACGCAGTATTTT.

V and J are TRBV28 and TRBJ2-7; 9 bases line up with TRBD2. V trimming: 7 bases; J trimming: 7 bases; junction bases outside the gene matches: 11. Germline V gene data show CDR1 as MDHEN and CDR2 as SYDVKM. The CDR3 extends over 14 amino acids. The CDR3 DNA reads as TGTGCCAGCACCCACCAGCGGGGGGTTGGTGAGCAGTACTTC. Protein product: CASTHQRGVGEQYF.

The chain uses TRBV9 and TRBJ2-2; 10 bases line up with TRBD2. The junction had 2 bases not matched to a gene; V was cut back by 0 bases and J by 3 bases. Looked up from germline, CDR1 is SGDLS and CDR2 is YYNGEE. The CDR3 totals 16 residues. The chain's CDR3 is CASSVDSGRDTGELFF. The CDR3 DNA reads TGTGCCAGCAGCGTAGACAGCGGGAGGGACACCGGGGAGCTGTTTTTT. The variable domain in full, with the rest retrieved from reference TRBV9 and TRBJ2-2, is DSGVTQTPKHLITATGQRVTLRCSPRSGDLSVYWYQQSLDQGLQFLIQYYNGEERAKGNILERFSAQQFPDLHSELNLSSLELGDSALYFCASSVDSGRDTGELFFGEGSRLTVL.

The rearrangement joins TRBV7-2 to TRBJ2-1; 11 nucleotides match TRBD2. CDR3 length: 15 amino acids. Trimming removed 6 bases from V and 3 bases from J; junction bases left unmatched: 4. Germline CDR1 is SGHTA and CDR2 is FQGNSA. For the CDR3, the DNA is TGTGCCAGCAGGACACTAGCGGGAGACTACAATGAGCAGTTCTTC. It yields the protein CASRTLAGDYNEQFF.

A word on this clone: The junction and the germline gene differ at one end; a read error may be behind it. This rearrangement joins TRBV19 to TRBJ2-1, with 8 bases identical to TRBD2. The CDR3 spans 16 residues. Germline CDR1 is LNHDA and CDR2 is SQIVND (reference sequence). CDR3: CASSIDRAGVYNEQFF. The CDR3 DNA follows: TGTGCCAGTAGTATAGATCGAGCGGGAGTGTACAATGAGCAATTCTTC. The entire variable domain, with the rest obtained from reference TRBV19 and TRBJ2-1, is as follows: DGGITQSPKYLFRKEGQNVTLSCEQNLNHDAMYWYRQDPGQGLRLIYYSQIVNDFQKGDIAEGYSVSREKKESFPLTVTSAQKNPTAFYLCASSIDRAGVYNEQFFGPGTRLTVL.

V and J are TRBV29-1 and TRBJ1-2, with D maybe TRBD1 (5 bases). Trimming stripped 7 bases from V and 5 bases from J, with 20 bases between. Germline V gives CDR1 SQVTM, CDR2 ANQGSEA. The CDR3 consists of 14 residues. CDR3 bases: TGCAGCGCTGAGGGGCCAGGGAGGGATTATGGCTACACCTTC. This encodes CSAEGPGRDYGYTF.

The chain combines TRBV25-1 with TRBJ1-2; the D is unclear. The V end lost 3 bases, the J end lost 4 bases, and 3 bases lay between the germline ends. This CDR3 has 11 residues. Germline loops: CDR1 MGHDK, CDR2 SYGVNS. The CDR3 reads CASSDGYGYTF. CDR3 bases: TGTGCCAGCAGTGACGGCTATGGCTACACCTTC.

In its sample, this clone was seen a few times. The rearrangement joins TRBV7-9 to TRBJ2-3, with 11 bases matching TRBD2. Germline assignment: CDR1 SEHNR and CDR2 FQNEAQ (reference sequence). V lost 3 bases and J lost 1; bases outside the gene matches: 9. The CDR3 contains 18 residues. CDR3 nucleotides: TGTGCCAGCAGCTTCCCCATTCGACTAGCGGGACGCACAGATACGCAGTATTTT. Protein sequence: CASSFPIRLAGRTDTQYF.

This sequence joins TRBV18 and TRBJ1-1; 7 nucleotides align to TRBD1. Looked up from germline, CDR1 is KGHSH and CDR2 is LQKENI. After removal of 5 bases from V and 0 bases from J, the junction contained 9 bases not matched to a gene. The CDR3 covers 16 residues. The CDR3 spells CASSFGQVDLNTEAFF. The CDR3 DNA follows: TGTGCCAGCTCATTCGGACAGGTCGACCTGAACACTGAAGCTTTCTTT.

V usage is TRBV29-1 and J usage is TRBJ1-2; D gene unclear. The CDR3 sequence is 14 residues long. CDR1 is SQVTM, CDR2 ANQGSEA, per germline. V was shortened by 0 bases and J by 7 bases, with 15 bases between the two germline ends. CDR3 loop: CSVEDLRPEAGYTF. The CDR3 nucleotides are TGCAGCGTTGAAGATCTAAGACCTGAGGCTGGCTACACCTTC. The full variable domain, its missing parts supplied by reference TRBV29-1 and TRBJ1-2, is SAVISQKPSRDICQRGTSLTIQCQVDSQVTMMFWYRQQPGQSLTLIATANQGSEATYESGFVIDKFPISRPNLTFSTLTVSNMSPEDSSIYLCSVEDLRPEAGYTFGSGTRLTVV.

The V and J genes are TRBV11-3 and TRBJ1-1, with D possibly matching TRBD1 (6 bases). The CDR3 has 14 amino acids. CDR1 is SGHNT, CDR2 YENEEA, per germline. The V and J ends lost 7 bases and 4 bases respectively, with 16 bases between them. The DNA for the CDR3 is TGTGCCAGCAACAGGGACACTATGGGCACTGAAGCTTTCTTT. Translating gives CASNRDTMGTEAFF.

The rearrangement uses TRBV9 and TRBJ2-3; perhaps TRBD1 as D (6 bases). Trimming shortened V by 4 bases and J by 0 bases, and 9 bases separated the two germline ends. CDR3 size: 14 residues. The germline gives CDR1 SGDLS, CDR2 YYNGEE. CDR3 in amino acids: CASSSGHSTDTQYF. CDR3 nucleotide sequence: TGTGCCAGCAGCTCGGGACACAGCACAGATACGCAGTATTTT.

The rearrangement joins TRBV6-6 to TRBJ1-1; the D gene is possibly TRBD1 (5 bases). CDR1 is MNHNY, CDR2 SVGAGI, per germline (reference sequence). The V gene lost 6 bases and the J gene lost 3 bases, with 11 bases spanning the gap. This CDR3 spans 13 amino acids. The CDR3: CASRKGLYTEAFF. The CDR3 DNA sequence: TGTGCCAGCAGAAAGGGGTTGTACACTGAAGCTTTCTTT.

This chain uses TRBV6-1 with TRBJ2-5, with 7 bases identical to TRBD1. With 7 bases clipped from V and 1 base from J, the junction kept 3 bases outside the gene matches. Germline V gene lookup returns CDR1 MNHNS and CDR2 SASEGT. The CDR3 is 13 amino acids. CDR3 DNA sequence: TGTGCCAGCACCGGACAGGTCCAAGAGACCCAGTACTTC. It translates to CASTGQVQETQYF.

In its sample, this clone was seen a few times. The chain links TRBV5-1 to TRBJ2-1, with 7 bases aligning to TRBD2. The CDR3 has 13 residues. CDR1 is SGHRS, CDR2 YFSETQ, per germline. V dropped 3 bases and J dropped 8; count of bases not matched to a gene: 5. The CDR3 region is CASSWEGSHEQFF. The CDR3 region has the DNA TGCGCCAGCAGCTGGGAGGGGAGCCATGAGCAGTTCTTC.

This CDR3 is CASSWPGSGIISTEQFF. CDR3 sequence (DNA): TGCGCCAGCAGCTGGCCGGGTAGCGGGATTATCTCCACTGAGCAGTTCTTC. The chain combines TRBV5-1 with TRBJ2-1, with 8 nucleotides matching TRBD2. Germline loops: CDR1 SGHRS, CDR2 YFSETQ. The CDR3 is 17 residues long. The ends lost 3 bases at V and 9 bases at J; junction bases unmatched: 17. The whole variable domain, remainder taken from reference TRBV5-1 and TRBJ2-1, is KAGVTQTPRYLIKTRGQQVTLSCSPISGHRSVSWYQQTPGQGLQFLFEYFSETQRNKGNFPGRFSGRQFSNSRSEMNVSTLELGDSALYLCASSWPGSGIISTEQFFGPGTRLTVL.

This clone was seen a single time. The chain links TRBV7-9 to TRBJ2-1, with D perhaps TRBD2 (6 bases). The germline CDR1 and CDR2 sequences are SEHNR and FQNEAQ (reference sequence). V was trimmed by 1 base and J by 3 bases, leaving 10 bases between them. This CDR3 is 15 amino acids long. The CDR3 spells CASSLGGIGYNEQFF. DNA for the CDR3: TGTGCCAGCAGCTTAGGCGGGATCGGCTACAATGAGCAGTTCTTC.

This clone came up once. This rearrangement joins TRBV5-1 to TRBJ2-5, with a possible D match to TRBD1 (5 bases). V shed 4 bases and J shed 5 bases, with 18 bases lying between them. CDR3 size: 15 residues. Germline V CDR1 and CDR2: SGHRS, YFSETQ. CDR3 in DNA: TGCGCCAGCAGCGTGACGACAGAACCCTCGGAGACCCAGTACTTC. Protein sequence: CASSVTTEPSETQYF.

CDR3 sequence: CASSYSEGADGYTF. CDR3 sequence (DNA): TGTGCCAGCAGTTACTCGGAGGGGGCAGACGGCTACACCTTC. The chain employs TRBV6-5 and TRBJ1-2, with 7 bases identical to TRBD1. Germline trimming cut 0 bases from V and 8 bases from J; bases unmatched to any gene: 6. The CDR3 has 14 amino acids. Germline CDR1 is MNHEY and CDR2 is SVGAGI.

This rearrangement joins TRBV30 to TRBJ1-5; 9 bases match TRBD1. The CDR3 is 15 residues long. V shed 3 bases and J 6 bases; nucleotides not matched to a gene: 9. Germline assignment: CDR1 GTSNPN and CDR2 SVGIG (reference sequence). The CDR3 DNA sequence: TGTGCCTGGAGGACTCCACAGGGGGCAGGTCAGCCCCAGCATTTT. Protein: CAWRTPQGAGQPQHF.

The rearrangement joins TRBV7-8 to TRBJ2-5, with 11 bases lining up with TRBD1. With V trimmed by 0 bases and J by 3 bases, 6 bases remained unmatched. The CDR3 is 17 amino acids. Germline CDR1 SGHVS, CDR2 FQNEAQ. The CDR3 is CASSLALGTGGEETQYF. CDR3 in DNA: TGTGCCAGCAGCTTAGCGCTTGGGACAGGGGGGGAAGAGACCCAGTACTTC. Full variable domain (outside the CDR3, taken from reference TRBV7-8 and TRBJ2-5): GAGVSQSPRYKVAKRGQDVALRCDPISGHVSLFWYQQALGQGPEFLTYFQNEAQLDKSGLPSDRFFAERPEGSVSTLKIQRTQQEDSAVYLCASSLALGTGGEETQYFGPGTRLLVL.

This clone came up once. J is TRBJ2-1 and V is TRBV2; TRBD2 matches 9 bases. Germline-derived CDR1 and CDR2 are SNHLY and FYNNEI. The CDR3 has 15 amino acids. V lost 3 bases to trimming and J lost 2 bases; unmatched junction nucleotides: 2. In DNA, the CDR3 is TGTGCCAGCAGTGAGCCTAGCGGGACCTACAATGAGCAGTTCTTC. This gives the protein CASSEPSGTYNEQFF.

This chain uses TRBV7-2 with TRBJ2-1; TRBD2 matches at 7 bases. V lost 4 bases, J lost 3 bases, and 12 bases stayed unmatched. CDR3 length equals 17 residues. The V gene's germline CDR1 is SGHTA and CDR2 FQGNSA. The CDR3 region has the DNA TGTGCCAGCAGCTCCCGGGAGCGTAGCGGGCTCTACAATGAGCAGTTCTTC. Translated: CASSSRERSGLYNEQFF.

This rearrangement joins TRBV6-5 to TRBJ1-2, with 7 bases lining up with TRBD1. The CDR3 loop spans 14 amino acids. V was pared by 6 bases and J by 8 bases, with 12 bases of the junction left unmatched. Germline V lookup: CDR1 MNHEY, CDR2 SVGAGI. In nucleotides, the CDR3 is TGTGCCAGCAGCCGGAATCGACAGGGTAAAGGCTACACCTTC. Residues: CASSRNRQGKGYTF.

The V gene is TRBV5-1, the J gene TRBJ2-3; TRBD2 matches 8 bases. The length of the CDR3 is 14 residues. The trim removed 8 bases at V and 2 bases at J, leaving 7 bases unmatched. Germline CDR1 is SGHRS and CDR2 is YFSETQ. The DNA for the CDR3 is TGCGCCAGTACCGGGGGGGCGAACACAGATACGCAGTATTTT. This encodes CASTGGANTDTQYF.